Following are 5 T cell receptor beta chains from one sample sequenced in a study of T cell repertoires in aging, cancer and after chemotherapy. The template was genomic DNA from peripheral blood, not RNA. Multiplex touch-down PCR with TRB-A/B primers amplified rearranged V-D-J TRB sequences. Each CDR3 protein gets one entry after TCRdb re-called the multiplex PCR reads with MiXCR. The sample lists some 5,000 distinct CDR3 sequences; roughly 70% were seen once. The sequenced sample was blood. The receptor source for this set is a human donor with a solid tumor.

The chain joins TRBV29-1 to TRBJ2-2; D gene uncertain. Germline V gives CDR1 SQVTM, CDR2 ANQGSEA. Trimming removed 4 bases at V and 5 bases at J, with 5 bases between. There are 11 residues in the CDR3. CDR3 amino acids: CSVVGTGELFF. The CDR3 DNA reads TGCAGCGTTGTCGGAACCGGGGAGCTGTTTTTT.

This clonotype is a singleton in its sample. V usage is TRBV6-5 and J usage is TRBJ2-1; 9 positions match TRBD1. This CDR3 has 13 residues. Germline values: CDR1 MNHEY, CDR2 SVGAGI. V trimming: 6 bases; J trimming: 9 bases; junction bases outside the gene matches: 6. The chain's CDR3 is CASRHTGGAEQFF. The CDR3 DNA is TGTGCCAGCAGACATACAGGGGGCGCTGAGCAGTTCTTC.

V usage is TRBV11-3 and J usage is TRBJ2-5; D uncertain. CDR1 is SGHNT and CDR2 is YENEEA in the germline V gene. Trimming left V 3 bases short and J 4 bases short, with 3 bases between. The CDR3 is 11 residues long. CDR3: CASSLGETQYF. In DNA, the CDR3 is TGTGCCAGCAGCTTGGGAGAGACCCAGTACTTC.

The chain recombines TRBV11-2 with TRBJ1-1; D not certain. The CDR3 covers 12 residues. Germline CDR1 and CDR2: SGHAT and FQNNGV. V was pared by 4 bases and J by 5 bases, with 8 bases between. The CDR3 loop is CASSSTGTEAFF. CDR3 sequence (DNA): TGTGCCAGCAGCTCAACGGGGACTGAAGCTTTCTTT.

The rearrangement joins TRBV7-2 to TRBJ1-2; a weak D match, TRBD1 (5 bases). Germline CDR1 is SGHTA and CDR2 is FQGNSA. Trimming cost V 1 base and J 8 bases, with 11 bases left between them. This CDR3 has 13 residues. The CDR3 nucleotides are TGTGCCAGCAGCTTAGAGGGGCGTAGAGGCTACACCTTC. The encoded protein is CASSLEGRRGYTF. The complete variable domain, with remaining parts taken from reference TRBV7-2 and TRBJ1-2, reads GAGVSQSPSNKVTEKGKDVELRCDPISGHTALYWYRQSLGQGLEFLIYFQGNSAPDKSGLPSDRFSAERTGGSVSTLTIQRTQQEDSAVYLCASSLEGRRGYTFGSGTRLTVV.